Following are 10 T cell receptor beta chains from one sample sequenced in a study of blood T cell repertoires in COVID-19. TCRdb's table, derived via immunoSEQ multiplex PCR, lists solely in-frame clones and lacks some. The data contain a few hundred thousand clones, 88% of them seen just once; the ten biggest clones take up about 8.5%. Sequencing was done on a sample of peripheral blood. These receptors were collected from a man between 18 and 29 years old with active or convalescent COVID-19.

V is TRBV10-2 and J is TRBJ1-2; D perhaps matches TRBD1 (6 bases). V gave up 3 bases and J gave up 4 bases, with 18 bases separating them. Germline lookup yields CDR1 WSHSY and CDR2 SAAADI. This CDR3 comprises 16 residues. The CDR3 region is CASSDSQQGNFYGYTF. The CDR3 nucleotides read TGCGCCAGCAGTGATTCGCAACAGGGTAATTTCTATGGCTACACCTTC.

This clone appeared once. The chain is built from TRBV16 and TRBJ1-2; TRBD1 matches at 12 bases. V was clipped by 5 bases and J by 7 bases; unmatched bases: 5. CDR3 length: 14 residues. Germline values: CDR1 KGHSY, CDR2 FQNENV. The CDR3: CASSVGQGARGYTF. DNA of the CDR3: TGTGCCAGCAGCGTGGGACAGGGGGCGCGTGGCTACACCTTC. Full variable domain (missing parts from reference TRBV16 and TRBJ1-2): GEEVAQTPKHLVRGEGQKAKLYCAPIKGHSYVFWYQQVLKNEFKFLISFQNENVFDETGMPKERFSAKCLPNSPCSLEIQATKLEDSAVYFCASSVGQGARGYTFGSGTRLTVV.

The chain carries TRBV7-6 and TRBJ1-6; 8 nucleotides align to TRBD1. Germline V CDR1 and CDR2: SGHVS, FNYEAQ. The CDR3 totals 16 residues. V lost 3 bases to trimming and J lost 7 bases; unmatched junction nucleotides: 8. For the CDR3, the DNA is TGTGCCAGCAGCTTGATGACAGGGGAAGTAAATTCACCCCTCCACTTT. Translation gives CASSLMTGEVNSPLHF.

The chain links TRBV9 to TRBJ2-6; no clear D gene. The CDR3 contains 16 residues. Looked up from germline, CDR1 is SGDLS and CDR2 is YYNGEE. V dropped 2 bases and J dropped 1 base, with 10 bases sitting between them. For the CDR3, the DNA is TGTGCCAGCAGCGTGGCAATCTTGTCTGGGGCCAACGTCCTGACTTTC. Translation gives CASSVAILSGANVLTF.

This chain connects TRBV6-5 to TRBJ1-4, with D unresolved. CDR3 length: 14 amino acids. Germline loops: CDR1 MNHEY, CDR2 SVGAGI. Trimming took off 8 bases at V and 7 bases at J, with 17 bases between the two ends. The CDR3: CASGGRVRSEKLFF. CDR3 nucleotides: TGTGCCAGCGGAGGGCGGGTTAGAAGTGAAAAACTGTTTTTT.

The chain is built from TRBV19 and TRBJ1-2; 7 bases map to TRBD1. Per the germline V gene, CDR1 is LNHDA and CDR2 is SQIVND (reference sequence). The V segment lost 6 bases and the J segment 9 bases; nucleotides outside the gene matches: 10. The CDR3 contains 13 residues. CDR3 sequence reads: CASRDRESGSYTF. CDR3 coding DNA: TGTGCCAGTAGAGACAGGGAATCGGGTAGCTACACCTTC.

V is TRBV12-3 or TRBV12-4 and J is TRBJ1-2, with TRBD1 matching over 7 bases. The V segment lost 8 bases and the J segment 4 bases; nucleotides outside the gene matches: 4. The CDR3 runs 12 residues. The DNA for the CDR3 is TGTGCCAGCTCCGGGACAGTCTATGGCTACACCTTC. Its translation is CASSGTVYGYTF.

The J gene is TRBJ2-7, the V gene TRBV5-1; TRBD1 matches at 7 bases. Trimming removed 3 bases from V and 3 bases from J; junction bases left unmatched: 3. Germline V CDR1 and CDR2: SGHRS, YFSETQ. The CDR3 contains 13 residues. CDR3 nucleotides: TGCGCCAGCAGCTACGGGACAGACTACGAGCAGTACTTC. This sequence encodes CASSYGTDYEQYF.

V gene TRBV3-1 (or the pseudogene TRBV3-2) combines with J gene TRBJ1-4, with D hard to call. The germline V gene has CDR1 LGHDT and CDR2 YNNKEL (reference sequence). CDR3 length: 16 residues. With 0 bases removed from V and 4 bases from J, the gap between germline ends came to 12 bases. The CDR3 spells CASSQDGTEGNEKLFF. The CDR3, as DNA: TGTGCCAGCAGCCAAGATGGTACGGAGGGTAATGAAAAACTGTTTTTT.

The J gene is TRBJ2-7, the V gene TRBV19; TRBD1 aligns across 7 bases. J lost 5 bases, V lost 9 bases, and 10 bases had no gene match. Looked up from germline, CDR1 is LNHDA and CDR2 is SQIVND (reference sequence). CDR3 length: 13 amino acids. CDR3 amino acids: CASATGLVDEQYF. The CDR3 bases are TGTGCCAGCGCGACAGGGCTTGTGGACGAGCAGTACTTC.